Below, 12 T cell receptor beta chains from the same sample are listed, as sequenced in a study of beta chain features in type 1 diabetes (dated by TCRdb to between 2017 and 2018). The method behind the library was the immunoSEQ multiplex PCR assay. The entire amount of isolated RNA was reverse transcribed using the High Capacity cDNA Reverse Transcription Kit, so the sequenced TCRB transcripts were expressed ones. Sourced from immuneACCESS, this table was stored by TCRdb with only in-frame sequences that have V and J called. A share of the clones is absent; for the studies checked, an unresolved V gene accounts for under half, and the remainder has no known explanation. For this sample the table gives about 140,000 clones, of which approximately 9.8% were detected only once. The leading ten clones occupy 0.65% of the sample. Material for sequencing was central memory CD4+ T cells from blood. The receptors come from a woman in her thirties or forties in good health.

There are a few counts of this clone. CDR3 sequence: CASNGVVLNTEAFF. The CDR3 DNA sequence: TGTGCCAGTAACGGGGTGGTGTTGAACACTGAAGCTTTCTTT. The chain uses TRBV19 and TRBJ1-1; D is unresolved. The germline gives CDR1 LNHDA, CDR2 SQIVND (reference sequence). Between the trimmed V and J ends, which lost 7 bases and 0 bases, there was a span of 12 bases. The CDR3 extends over 14 amino acids.

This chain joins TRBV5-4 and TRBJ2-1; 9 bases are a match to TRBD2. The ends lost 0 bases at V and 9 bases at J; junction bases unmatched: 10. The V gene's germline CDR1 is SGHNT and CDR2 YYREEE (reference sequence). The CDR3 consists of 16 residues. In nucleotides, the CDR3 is TGTGCCAGCAGCTTGGCCTCGGGCGGGGGGGGTTTTGAGCAGTTCTTC. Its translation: CASSLASGGGGFEQFF.

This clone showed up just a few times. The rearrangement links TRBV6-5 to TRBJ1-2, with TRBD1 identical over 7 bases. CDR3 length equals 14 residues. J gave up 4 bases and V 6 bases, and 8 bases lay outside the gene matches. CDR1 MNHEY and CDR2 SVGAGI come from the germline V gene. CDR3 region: CASSQGQGGYGYTF. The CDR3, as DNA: TGTGCCAGCAGCCAGGGGCAGGGGGGCTATGGCTACACCTTC.

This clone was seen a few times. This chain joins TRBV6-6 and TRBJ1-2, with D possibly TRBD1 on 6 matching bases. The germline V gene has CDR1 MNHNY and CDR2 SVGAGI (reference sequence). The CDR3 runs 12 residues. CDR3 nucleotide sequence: TGTACTTCAGGGGACGCTAACTATGGCTACACCTTC. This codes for CTSGDANYGYTF.

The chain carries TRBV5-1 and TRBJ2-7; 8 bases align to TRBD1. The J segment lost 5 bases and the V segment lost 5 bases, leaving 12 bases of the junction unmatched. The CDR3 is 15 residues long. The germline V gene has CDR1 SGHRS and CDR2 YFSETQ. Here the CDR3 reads CASSHNRGVRDEQYF. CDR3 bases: TGCGCCAGCAGTCACAACAGGGGGGTAAGGGACGAGCAGTACTTC.

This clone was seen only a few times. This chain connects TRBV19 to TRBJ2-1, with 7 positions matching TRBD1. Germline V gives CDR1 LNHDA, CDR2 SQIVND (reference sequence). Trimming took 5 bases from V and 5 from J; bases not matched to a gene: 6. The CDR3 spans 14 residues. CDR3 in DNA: TGTGCCAGTAGTCCCGGGACAGATAACAATGAGCAGTTCTTC. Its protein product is CASSPGTDNNEQFF.

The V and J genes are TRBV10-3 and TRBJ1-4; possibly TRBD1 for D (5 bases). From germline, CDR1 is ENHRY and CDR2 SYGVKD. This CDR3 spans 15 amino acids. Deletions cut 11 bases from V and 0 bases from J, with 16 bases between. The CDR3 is CADGGEEATNEKLFF. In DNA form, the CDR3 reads TGTGCCGACGGGGGGGAGGAGGCAACTAATGAAAAACTGTTTTTT.

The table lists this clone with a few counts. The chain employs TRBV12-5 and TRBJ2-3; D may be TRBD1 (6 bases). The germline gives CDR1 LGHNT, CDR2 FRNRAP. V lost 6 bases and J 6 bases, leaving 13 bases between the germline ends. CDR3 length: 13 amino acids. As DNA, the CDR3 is TGTGCTAGTGGCCGCGGACAGTTTGATACGCAGTATTTT. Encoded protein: CASGRGQFDTQYF.

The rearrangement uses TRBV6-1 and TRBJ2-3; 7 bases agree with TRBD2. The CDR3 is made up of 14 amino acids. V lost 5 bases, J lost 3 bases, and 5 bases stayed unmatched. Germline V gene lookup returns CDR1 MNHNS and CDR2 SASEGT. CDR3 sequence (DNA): TGTGCCAGCAGTAAACGGGGGGAGACAGATACGCAGTATTTT. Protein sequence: CASSKRGETDTQYF.

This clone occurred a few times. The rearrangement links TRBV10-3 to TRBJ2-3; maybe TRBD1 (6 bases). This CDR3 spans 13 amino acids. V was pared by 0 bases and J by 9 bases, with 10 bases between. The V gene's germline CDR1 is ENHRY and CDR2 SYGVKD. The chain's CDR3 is CAISESTGTTQYF. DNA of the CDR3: TGTGCCATCAGTGAGTCGACGGGGACAACGCAGTATTTT.

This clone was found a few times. CDR3 nucleotides: TGTGCCAGCAGCTTAGTCGGACACGAAGCTTTCTTT. It specifies CASSLVGHEAFF. V usage is TRBV11-2 and J usage is TRBJ1-1, with D possibly being TRBD1 (5 bases). CDR3 length equals 12 residues. Per the germline V gene, CDR1 is SGHAT and CDR2 is FQNNGV. The V gene lost 1 base and the J gene lost 8 bases, with 8 bases spanning the gap.

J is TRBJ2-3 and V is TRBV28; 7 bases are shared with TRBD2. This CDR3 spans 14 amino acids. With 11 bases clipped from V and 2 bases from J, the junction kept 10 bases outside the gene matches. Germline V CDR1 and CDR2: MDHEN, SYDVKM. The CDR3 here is CAGGSGGFTDTQYF. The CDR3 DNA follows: TGTGCCGGGGGATCGGGGGGTTTCACAGATACGCAGTATTTT.